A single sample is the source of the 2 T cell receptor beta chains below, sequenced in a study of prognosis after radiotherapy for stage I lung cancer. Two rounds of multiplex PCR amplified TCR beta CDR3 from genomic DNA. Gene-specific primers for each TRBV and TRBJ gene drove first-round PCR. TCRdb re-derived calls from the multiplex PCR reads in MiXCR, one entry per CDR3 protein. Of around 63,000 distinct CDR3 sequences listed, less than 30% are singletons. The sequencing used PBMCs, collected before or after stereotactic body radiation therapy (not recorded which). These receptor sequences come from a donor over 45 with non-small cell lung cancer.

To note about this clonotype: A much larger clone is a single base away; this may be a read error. The CDR3 DNA reads as TGTGCCAGCAGCCCGGGACAGCATAGCAATCAGCCCCAGCATTTT. Translating gives CASSPGQHSNQPQHF. The V and J genes are TRBV6-1 and TRBJ1-5, with 7 bases lining up with TRBD1. Germline loops: CDR1 MNHNS, CDR2 SASEGT. The trim removed 6 bases at V and 0 bases at J, leaving 5 bases unmatched. This CDR3 is built from 15 residues.

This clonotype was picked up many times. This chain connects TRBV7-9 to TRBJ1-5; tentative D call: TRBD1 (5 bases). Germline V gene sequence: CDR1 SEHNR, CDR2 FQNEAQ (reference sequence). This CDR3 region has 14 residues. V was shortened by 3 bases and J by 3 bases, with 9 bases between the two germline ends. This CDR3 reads CASSFGGDNQPQHF. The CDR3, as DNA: TGTGCCAGCAGCTTCGGGGGGGACAATCAGCCCCAGCATTTT.